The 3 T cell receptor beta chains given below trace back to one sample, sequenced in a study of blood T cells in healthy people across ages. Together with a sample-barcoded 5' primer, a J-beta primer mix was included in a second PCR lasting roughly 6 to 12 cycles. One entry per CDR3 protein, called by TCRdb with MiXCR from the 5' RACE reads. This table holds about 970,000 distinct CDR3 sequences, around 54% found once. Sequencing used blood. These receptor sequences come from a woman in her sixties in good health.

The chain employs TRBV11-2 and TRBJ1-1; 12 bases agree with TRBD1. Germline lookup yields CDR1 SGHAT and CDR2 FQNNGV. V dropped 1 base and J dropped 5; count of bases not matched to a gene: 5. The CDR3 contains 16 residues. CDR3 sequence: CASSLGRDRGRTEAFF. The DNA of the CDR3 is TGTGCCAGCAGCTTAGGCCGGGACAGGGGGCGAACTGAAGCTTTCTTT.

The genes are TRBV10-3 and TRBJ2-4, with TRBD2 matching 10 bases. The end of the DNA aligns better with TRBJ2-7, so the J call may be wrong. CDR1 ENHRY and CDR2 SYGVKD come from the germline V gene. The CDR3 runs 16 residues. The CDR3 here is CAISPTVAGGRYEQYF. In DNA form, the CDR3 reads TGTGCCATCAGTCCTACCGTAGCGGGAGGAAGGTACGAGCAGTACTTC.

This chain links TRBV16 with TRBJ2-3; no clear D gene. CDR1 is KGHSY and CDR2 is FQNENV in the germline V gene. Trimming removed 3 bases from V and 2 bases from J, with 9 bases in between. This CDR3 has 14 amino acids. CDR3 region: CASSHGSYTDTQYF. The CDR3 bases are TGTGCCAGCAGCCACGGATCGTACACAGATACGCAGTATTTT.